The entry that follows covers one T cell receptor beta chain sequence. Its antigen target is currently unknown. The input lacks base qualities; no much larger clone sits a single base away. The immunoSEQ Assay, a bias-controlled multiplex PCR, was used to amplify TCRbeta CDR3 regions from genomic DNA. Turning to the authors' computational methods: Within the assay, amplification of reference gene primers was used to estimate how many nucleated cells each sample contained. To quantify the absolute abundance of each unique TCRbeta CDR3 rearrangement, sequence reads were collapsed and filtered. For each sample, productive Simpson clonality was calculated as the square root of Simpson's diversity index across productive rearrangements. TCRdb holds this immuneACCESS table with in-frame rearrangements only. Some clones are missing; in checked studies, unresolved V genes explain under half, and the rest has no known cause. V and J calls plus clone size are reproduced from that table; the DNA served to infer D and trimming. This sample gives 95,000 to 100,000 clones in total; roughly 80% of them show up just once. Roughly 24% of the sample rests with the top ten.

V loses 3 bases of germline sequence and J loses 1 base, and the interval between the two ends is 13 bases. Taken from cysteine to phenylalanine, the CDR3 has 16 residues. Only CDR3 DNA is held: 48 bases, read in frame from base 1. CDR1 and CDR2 were assigned from the germline V gene (reference sequence) as MNHEY and SMNVEV. This record belongs to a study of blood T cell repertoires in COVID-19 (TCRdb year 2020). About the investigation overall: The collaborator samples originated in the United States, Italy and Spain and spanned the acute and convalescent phases of COVID-19. The samples were drawn from the first 160 participants of the ongoing ImmuneRACE study and from under 1,500 subjects provided by 6 global collaborators. Where available, HLA class I and class II types were obtained from metadata supplied by the sample provider rather than from assay-based typing. The prospective study material was composed of cDNA or gDNA derived from T cells, B-cell-depleted T cells, or PBMCs. The repertoires were released in a freely available public database intended as a resource for research on the immune response to SARS-CoV-2. Sample metadata almost always included a de-identified subject ID, COVID-19 status, age in years and sex. Subjects who had been exposed to COVID-19, were actively infected with it, or had recovered from it provided the deeply sampled blood TCRbeta repertoires that made up the dataset. Study-wide findings and limitations: How much clinical and demographic metadata was included differed by source and by participant, and the metadata was provided uncurated.

Each collaborating institution followed its own protocols to collect whole blood in K2EDTA tubes. For TCRbeta analysis, collaborators shipped samples as frozen whole blood, isolated PBMCs, or DNA extracted from either of those sample types. Material: peripheral blood. The chain is made from TRBV27 and TRBJ1-5; the D gene is possibly TRBD1, with 6 bases matching. This receptor was taken from a human donor in a cohort sampled during active COVID-19. Read as DNA, the sequence is TGTGCCAGCAGTTTTAACGTTCAGGGGAGCAATCAGCCCCAGCATTTT. This codes for CASSFNVQGSNQPQHF.